This is a list of T cell receptor beta chains from one sample in a study of shared clonotypes between healthy human individuals. Clones were read by immunoSEQ multiplex PCR, and TCRdb kept only the in-frame ones, dropping some. The sample yields fewer than 2.5 million clones, under 95% seen once. Sequenced input: naive CD4+ T cells from PBMCs. These receptors originate from a young man in good health. Some clones in this sample may be carry-over from other donors' samples. Both conserved end residues are part of each CDR3. The D gene is left open where the match is weak. Rows give clone size only sometimes, using once, few, many, or a class for an expanded clone.

v_call	d_call	j_call	clone_size	cdr3_aa	cdr3_nt
TRBV5-1	TRBD1	TRBJ1-4	NA	CASSGTGVASEKLFF	TGCGCCAGCAGCGGGACAGGGGTAGCGAGTGAAAAACTGTTTTTT
TRBV5-1	NA	TRBJ2-7	once	CASTQGGGSYEQYF	TGCGCCAGCACCCAAGGTGGGGGTTCCTACGAGCAGTACTTC
TRBV5-3	TRBD2	TRBJ2-3	once	CARSLLREGQTQYF	TGTGCCAGAAGCTTGCTGCGGGAGGGTCAAACGCAGTATTTT
TRBV6-1	NA	TRBJ2-7	NA	CASRGPGLYEQYF	TGTGCCAGCAGAGGTCCCGGGCTCTACGAGCAGTACTTC
TRBV7-8	NA	TRBJ2-5	NA	CASSLGGHPKETQYF	TGTGCCAGCAGCTTAGGTGGACACCCGAAAGAGACCCAGTACTTC
TRBV2	NA	TRBJ2-1	once	CASSDSLSSYNEQFF	TGTGCCAGCAGTGACAGCCTTAGCTCCTACAATGAGCAGTTCTTC
TRBV7-2	TRBD1	TRBJ1-2	NA	CASSLDRGGYYGYTF	TGTGCCAGCAGCTTAGACAGGGGGGGATACTATGGCTACACCTTC
TRBV5-8	NA	TRBJ2-1	NA	CASSPTAGDANNEQFF	TGTGCCAGCAGCCCTACGGCTGGGGATGCCAACAATGAGCAGTTCTTC
TRBV10-3	NA	TRBJ1-1	once	CAIRTSLNTEAFF	TGTGCCATCAGGACATCCCTTAACACTGAAGCTTTCTTT
TRBV7-2	TRBD1	TRBJ2-1	NA	CASSRGQGTAYEQFF	TGTGCCAGCAGCCGGGGACAGGGAACGGCGTATGAGCAGTTCTTC
TRBV7-2	NA	TRBJ2-1	NA	CASSSEIYYNEQFF	TGTGCCAGCAGCTCCGAGATTTATTACAATGAGCAGTTCTTC
TRBV29-1	TRBD1	TRBJ1-1	NA	CSVWTGMNTEAFF	TGCAGCGTCTGGACAGGGATGAACACTGAAGCTTTCTTT
TRBV5-8	NA	TRBJ1-1	NA	CASSFPGRYEAFF	TGTGCCAGCAGCTTTCCCGGTCGGTATGAAGCTTTCTTT
TRBV19	NA	TRBJ2-5	NA	CASSTLDQETQYF	TGTGCCAGTAGTACCCTCGATCAAGAGACCCAGTACTTC
TRBV5-1	NA	TRBJ1-5	NA	CASSLLLGQPQHF	TGCGCCAGCAGCTTGTTGCTGGGGCAGCCCCAGCATTTT
TRBV29-1	TRBD1	TRBJ2-3	NA	CSVAKQGADTQYF	TGCAGCGTTGCCAAACAGGGGGCCGATACGCAGTATTTT
TRBV28	TRBD2	TRBJ2-7	NA	CASSFPTSGRLEQYF	TGTGCCAGCAGTTTCCCGACTAGCGGGAGGCTCGAGCAGTACTTC
TRBV5-1	TRBD2	TRBJ2-2	NA	CASTKGTGPSGRPPGELFF	TGCGCCAGCACTAAAGGGACAGGCCCTAGCGGGAGGCCCCCCGGGGAGCTGTTTTTT
TRBV28	TRBD2	TRBJ2-2	NA	CASSLSRLAYTGELFF	TGTGCCAGCAGTTTATCCCGACTAGCGTACACCGGGGAGCTGTTTTTT
TRBV5-5	NA	TRBJ1-5	NA	CASSLFRDQPQHF	TGTGCCAGCAGCTTATTTAGGGATCAGCCCCAGCATTTT
TRBV5-1	NA	TRBJ2-5	NA	CASSLVGVETQYF	TGCGCCAGCAGCTTGGTAGGAGTTGAGACCCAGTACTTC
TRBV6-5	TRBD2	TRBJ2-5	NA	CASRIIAGETQYF	TGTGCCAGCAGGATAATAGCGGGAGAGACCCAGTACTTC
TRBV4-3	TRBD2	TRBJ2-7	NA	CASSPKIVGTSGEGPSYEQYF	TGCGCCAGCAGCCCCAAGATCGTCGGGACTAGCGGAGAGGGCCCCTCCTACGAGCAGTACTTC
TRBV30	NA	TRBJ2-7	once	CAWSAGGSNYEQYF	TGTGCCTGGAGTGCTGGTGGCAGTAACTACGAGCAGTACTTC
TRBV5-1	TRBD2	TRBJ2-7	once	CASSPPAGGEQYF	TGCGCCAGCAGCCCACCGGCGGGAGGGGAGCAGTACTTC
TRBV11-3	TRBD1	TRBJ1-1	NA	CASSFRRGTEAFF	TGTGCCAGCAGCTTCCGCAGGGGGACTGAAGCTTTCTTT
TRBV7-2	NA	TRBJ1-2	NA	CASSRAGSNYGYTF	TGTGCCAGCAGCCGTGCGGGTTCTAACTATGGCTACACCTTC
TRBV5-1	NA	TRBJ2-2	NA	CASSWGPGELFF	TGCGCCAGCAGCTGGGGACCCGGGGAGCTGTTTTTT
TRBV5-1	TRBD2	TRBJ2-7	NA	CASSWGLAVLREQYF	TGCGCCAGCAGCTGGGGACTAGCGGTCCTAAGGGAGCAGTACTTC
TRBV6-5	TRBD1	TRBJ1-1	NA	CASSRTGVSNTEAFF	TGTGCCAGCAGCAGGACAGGGGTCTCGAACACTGAAGCTTTCTTT
TRBV2	NA	TRBJ1-2	NA	CASSELGAGDYGYTF	TGTGCCAGCAGTGAATTGGGGGCGGGCGACTATGGCTACACCTTC
TRBV2	TRBD2	TRBJ2-7	NA	CASSAERGSYEQYF	TGTGCCAGCAGTGCTGAGCGGGGCTCCTACGAGCAGTACTTC
TRBV10-3	NA	TRBJ2-1	NA	CAISEERIYEQFF	TGTGCCATCAGTGAAGAGAGAATCTATGAGCAGTTCTTC
TRBV6-5	TRBD2	TRBJ2-7	NA	CASSQTSGSVYEQYF	TGTGCCAGCAGTCAGACTAGCGGGAGCGTCTACGAGCAGTACTTC
TRBV11-2	NA	TRBJ1-5	once	CASSVGLGQPQHF	TGTGCCAGCAGCGTGGGTCTAGGGCAGCCCCAGCATTTT
TRBV6-1	TRBD1	TRBJ2-1	NA	CASSPRDRGFDEQFF	TGTGCCAGCAGTCCACGGGACAGGGGATTTGATGAGCAGTTCTTC
TRBV2	NA	TRBJ2-7	NA	CASSEAGYSYEQYF	TGTGCCAGCAGTGAAGCAGGGTACTCCTACGAGCAGTACTTC
TRBV5-1	NA	TRBJ1-6	NA	CASSSDRLGGSPLHF	TGCGCCAGCAGCAGCGACAGGCTGGGGGGTTCACCCCTCCACTTT
TRBV6-1	NA	TRBJ1-2	NA	CASSGQGIGGYTF	TGTGCCAGCAGTGGTCAGGGCATCGGTGGCTACACCTTC
TRBV4-1	NA	TRBJ1-6	NA	CASSPMGPTTNNSPLHF	TGCGCCAGCAGCCCAATGGGACCGACAACGAATAATTCACCCCTCCACTTT
TRBV18	NA	TRBJ1-5	NA	CASSRDVDQPQHF	TGTGCCAGCTCCCGGGACGTGGATCAGCCCCAGCATTTT